These 23 T cell receptor beta chains originate from one sample sequenced in a study of cytotoxic CD8 clonotypes in ibrutinib-treated CLL. TCRdb's copy holds only in-frame clones and misses some; the assay was immunoSEQ multiplex PCR. The sample consists of tens of thousands of clones, about two thirds of them appearing once. The specimen comprised PBMCs, sampled after 12 months of ibrutinib treatment. The receptors here all came from a human donor with chronic lymphocytic leukemia.

This clone was detected only a few times. The chain employs TRBV7-2 and TRBJ1-5; D not certain. Germline CDR1 and CDR2: SGHTA and FQGNSA. The CDR3 length is 15 residues. The V end lost 1 base, the J end lost 0 bases, and 7 bases lay between the germline ends. CDR3 DNA: TGTGCCAGCAGCTTAGACGGCTATAGCAATCAGCCCCAGCATTTT. Translated, it gives CASSLDGYSNQPQHF.

This clone was observed a handful of times. For the CDR3, the DNA is TGTGCCAGCAGTGAACAGGGGATTGAGCAGTTCTTC. This gives the protein CASSEQGIEQFF. The V and J genes are TRBV2 and TRBJ2-1; the D gene is possibly TRBD1 (6 bases). Germline values: CDR1 SNHLY, CDR2 FYNNEI. The germline V and J ends were trimmed by 2 bases and 9 bases, with 8 bases remaining between them. The CDR3 length is 12 residues.

The chain is built from TRBV2 and TRBJ2-7; possible D gene TRBD1, 5 bases. Germline-derived CDR1 and CDR2 are SNHLY and FYNNEI. This CDR3 spans 14 amino acids. V was cut by 2 bases and J by 2 bases, with 10 bases left in between. The CDR3 loop reads CASSERGFTYEQYF. The CDR3 nucleotides are TGTGCCAGCAGTGAAAGGGGTTTTACCTACGAGCAGTACTTC.

The genes are TRBV29-1 and TRBJ1-6; D perhaps matches TRBD1 (6 bases). The V and J ends lost 4 bases and 8 bases respectively, with 15 bases between them. The length of the CDR3 is 14 residues. CDR1 is SQVTM and CDR2 is ANQGSEA in the germline V gene. CDR3: CSVVVGQGHSPLHF. The CDR3 bases are TGCAGCGTTGTCGTGGGCCAGGGGCATTCACCCCTCCACTTT.

V gene TRBV7-2 combines with J gene TRBJ2-7; D unresolved. The V gene lost 1 base and the J gene lost 0 bases, with 7 bases spanning the gap. The CDR3 is made up of 14 amino acids. CDR1 SGHTA and CDR2 FQGNSA come from the germline V gene. The CDR3 here is CASSLGWGSYEQYF. CDR3 DNA sequence: TGTGCCAGCAGCTTAGGGTGGGGCTCCTACGAGCAGTACTTC.

CDR3 coding DNA: TGTGCCAGCATCCGAGCCGGGGGGAGCTCCTACGAGCAGTACTTC. Protein sequence: CASIRAGGSSYEQYF. The chain is built from TRBV27 and TRBJ2-7; 7 bases are a match to TRBD2. V trimming: 7 bases; J trimming: 0 bases; junction bases outside the gene matches: 9. This CDR3 is 15 amino acids long. CDR1 is MNHEY, CDR2 SMNVEV, per germline (reference sequence).

The table lists this clone with a few counts. This chain joins TRBV7-2 and TRBJ1-2; a weak D match, TRBD1 (6 bases). The CDR3 sequence is 14 residues long. V dropped 6 bases and J dropped 4 bases, with 15 bases sitting between them. The germline V gene encodes CDR1 SGHTA and CDR2 FQGNSA. CDR3 sequence: CASRPQGRGYGYTF. Here the CDR3 DNA reads TGTGCCAGCAGGCCACAGGGCCGGGGCTATGGCTACACCTTC.

DNA for the CDR3: TGTGCCAGCACCACCTTTAATAGCGCCCTAGAGACCCAGTACTTC. The encoded protein is CASTTFNSALETQYF. The chain combines TRBV5-5 with TRBJ2-5; a possible D gene is TRBD2 (5 bases). This CDR3 comprises 15 residues. Trimming left V 6 bases short and J 4 bases short, with 19 bases between. Per germline, CDR1 SGHKS and CDR2 YYEKEE (reference sequence). The full variable domain, with the rest looked up from reference TRBV5-5 and TRBJ2-5, is DAGVTQSPTHLIKTRGQQVTLRCSPISGHKSVSWYQQVLGQGPQFIFQYYEKEERGRGNFPDRFSARQFPNYSSELNVNALLLGDSALYLCASTTFNSALETQYFGPGTRLLVL.

CDR3 sequence: CASSHLRGSEKLFF. In DNA form, the CDR3 reads TGTGCCAGCAGTCACCTCAGGGGGAGTGAAAAACTGTTTTTT. This chain connects TRBV6-5 to TRBJ1-4; 7 positions match TRBD1. CDR1 MNHEY and CDR2 SVGAGI come from the germline V gene. This CDR3 is built from 14 residues. With 5 bases clipped from V and 7 bases from J, the junction kept 7 bases outside the gene matches.

The chain couples TRBV10-3 to TRBJ2-7; D remains unclear. The CDR3 length is 15 residues. V was clipped by 4 bases and J by 6 bases, with 19 bases between them. CDR1 is ENHRY and CDR2 is SYGVKD in the germline V gene. The CDR3 nucleotides read TGTGCCATCAGTGCGACCATACTTACCGGGCTCGAGCAGTACTTC. Its protein is CAISATILTGLEQYF.

Of note for this clone: One end of the junction is discordant with germline, which a read error may explain. In DNA form, the CDR3 reads TGTGCCAGCAGAGACCCCCCGGGGAACGTAAGGGGCACAGTTACGCAGTATTTT. Amino acids: CASRDPPGNVRGTVTQYF. The chain uses TRBV7-9 and TRBJ2-3; D could derive from TRBD1 or TRBD2 (5 bases each). Germline V gene lookup returns CDR1 SEHNR and CDR2 FQNEAQ (reference sequence). The CDR3 has 18 amino acids.

The chain uses TRBV11-3 and TRBJ1-4; 8 bases map to TRBD1. The length of the CDR3 is 18 residues. The V and J ends lost 4 bases and 0 bases, in that order; junction bases with no gene match: 10. Looked up from germline, CDR1 is SGHNT and CDR2 is YENEEA. The DNA for the CDR3 is TGTGCCAGCAGCTCTTTGGACAGGGCACAGGCAACTAATGAAAAACTGTTTTTT. Translation gives CASSSLDRAQATNEKLFF.

This chain connects TRBV29-1 to TRBJ1-2, with 8 bases matching TRBD1. The V gene's germline CDR1 is SQVTM and CDR2 ANQGSEA. This CDR3 is built from 15 residues. V trimming: 4 bases; J trimming: 5 bases; junction bases outside the gene matches: 12. The CDR3: CSVAGTGTLWYGYTF. As DNA, the CDR3 is TGCAGCGTTGCCGGGACAGGAACACTATGGTATGGCTACACCTTC.

J is TRBJ2-1 and V is TRBV6-1; D call uncertain. The CDR3 consists of 14 residues. Germline assignment: CDR1 MNHNS and CDR2 SASEGT. V was shortened by 2 bases and J by 8 bases, with 13 bases between the two germline ends. CDR3 in DNA: TGTGCCAGCAGTGAACTCCAGGCCGGCCATGAGCAGTTCTTC. It yields the protein CASSELQAGHEQFF.

This clone appeared once. The chain couples TRBV9 to TRBJ1-3; D is perhaps TRBD1 (5 bases). This CDR3 contains 18 residues. V was trimmed by 0 bases and J by 0 bases, leaving 16 bases between them. CDR1 and CDR2 from the germline V gene are SGDLS and YYNGEE. The CDR3 nucleotides are TGTGCCAGCAGCGTAGGTAGAAGGGACCTAAACTCTGGAAACACCATATATTTT. Its protein is CASSVGRRDLNSGNTIYF.

The chain joins TRBV27 to TRBJ1-1; 7 bases match TRBD1. CDR1 and CDR2 from the germline V gene are MNHEY and SMNVEV (reference sequence). The CDR3 length is 13 residues. The junction had 6 bases not matched to a gene; V was cut back by 10 bases and J by 1 base. CDR3 coding DNA: TGTGCCACCTTTCAGGGGGGGAACACTGAAGCTTTCTTT. Translated, it gives CATFQGGNTEAFF.

This clone was detected once. The chain combines TRBV5-1 with TRBJ1-4; D uncertain. The CDR3 consists of 16 residues. CDR1 is SGHRS, CDR2 YFSETQ, per germline. The V end was cut by 2 bases, the J end by 6 bases, with 17 bases between. The CDR3 DNA reads as TGCGCCAGCAGCTTTTTAGGTACCTTAGTGGATGAAAAACTGTTTTTT. Translating gives CASSFLGTLVDEKLFF.

CDR3 sequence: CASSFGGTGNQPQHF. The CDR3 bases are TGTGCCAGCAGTTTTGGGGGGACGGGCAATCAGCCCCAGCATTTT. This chain joins TRBV28 and TRBJ1-5; the D gene is possibly TRBD1 (5 bases). Germline lookup yields CDR1 MDHEN and CDR2 SYDVKM. Trimming took off 3 bases at V and 2 bases at J, with 11 bases between the two ends. The CDR3 is made up of 15 amino acids.

The chain joins TRBV9 to TRBJ2-2; 9 bases are shared with TRBD2. The CDR3 sequence is 15 residues long. Germline V gene lookup returns CDR1 SGDLS and CDR2 YYNGEE. The V gene end was trimmed by 4 bases and the J gene end by 5 bases; junction bases not matched to a gene: 6. CDR3 loop: CASSLSGGSTGELFF. The CDR3 coding sequence is TGTGCCAGCAGCTTAAGCGGGGGGTCTACCGGGGAGCTGTTTTTT.

This chain links TRBV5-4 with TRBJ2-3; D not certain. CDR1 and CDR2 from the germline V gene are SGHNT and YYREEE (reference sequence). This CDR3 spans 14 amino acids. The ends were cut back, 0 bases at V and 4 bases at J, with 9 bases in the middle. The CDR3 coding sequence is TGTGCCAGCAGCTTGGCAAGACTGGCAGATACGCAGTATTTT. Protein product: CASSLARLADTQYF.

The chain combines TRBV11-2 with TRBJ2-1, with 10 bases identical to TRBD2. Germline V gives CDR1 SGHAT, CDR2 FQNNGV. V shed 6 bases and J 5 bases; nucleotides not matched to a gene: 10. The CDR3 loop spans 16 amino acids. The CDR3 nucleotides read TGTGCCAGCAGACCCACTAGCGGGGAATACCACAATGAGCAGTTCTTC. This codes for CASRPTSGEYHNEQFF.

V usage is TRBV7-8 and J usage is TRBJ1-5; 7 bases align to TRBD1. Losses at the gene ends were 4 bases for V and 2 bases for J; bases not matched to a gene: 5. The CDR3 is 15 amino acids. Germline lookup yields CDR1 SGHVS and CDR2 FQNEAQ. DNA of the CDR3: TGTGCCAGCAGCTCCCCTGACAGGGGCAATCAGCCCCAGCATTTT. It specifies CASSSPDRGNQPQHF.

The chain recombines TRBV27 with TRBJ1-2; no definite D call. Trimming removed 7 bases from V and 8 bases from J, with 14 bases in between. CDR1 is MNHEY and CDR2 is SMNVEV in the germline V gene (reference sequence). This CDR3 spans 12 amino acids. The CDR3 DNA sequence: TGTGCCAGCAAGGATCTCGGCGCCGGCTACACCTTC. This encodes CASKDLGAGYTF.